These 13 T cell receptor beta chains originate from one sample sequenced in a study of blood T cells in healthy people across ages. For the second PCR, which ran for about 6 to 11 cycles, a sample-barcoded 5' primer and a J-beta primer mix were used. TCRdb used MiXCR to reprocess the 5' RACE reads, holding one entry per CDR3 protein. The data contain about 680,000 distinct CDR3 sequences, about half of them singletons. Sequencing was performed on blood. The origin of the receptors is a woman between 55 and 75 years old in good health.

About this clonotype itself: A junction boundary mismatches the germline segment, possibly from a read error. The DNA of the CDR3 is TGCGCCAGTAGCTGGGACGGTGGGAACACCGGGGAGCTGTTTTTT. It specifies CASSWDGGNTGELFF. This chain joins TRBV5-1 and TRBJ2-2; tentatively, D is TRBD1 or TRBD2 (5 bases each). Germline V CDR1 and CDR2: SGHRS, YFSETQ. This CDR3 has 15 amino acids.

The sample holds many counts of this clonotype. The rearrangement links TRBV6-5 to TRBJ2-7; D gene ambiguous. Germline V lookup: CDR1 MNHEY, CDR2 SVGAGI. Trimming removed 8 bases from V and 1 base from J, with 3 bases in between. The CDR3 is 10 amino acids. The CDR3 sequence: CASGSYEQYF. The CDR3 nucleotides read TGTGCCAGCGGATCCTACGAGCAGTACTTC.

This clonotype was seen a few times. The genes are TRBV5-1 and TRBJ1-1; no clear D gene. The CDR3 is 14 residues long. The germline gives CDR1 SGHRS, CDR2 YFSETQ. The germline V and J ends were trimmed by 5 bases and 1 base, with 12 bases remaining between them. CDR3 nucleotides: TGCGCCAGCAGAAGGACGGCAGGGAACACTGAAGCTTTCTTT. It translates to CASRRTAGNTEAFF.

The rearrangement uses TRBV7-2 and TRBJ2-7; D not certain. This CDR3 is 14 amino acids long. V was pared by 3 bases and J by 0 bases, with 9 bases between. CDR1 is SGHTA, CDR2 FQGNSA, per germline. In DNA form, the CDR3 reads TGTGCCAGCAGCTTTTTCGCTAGCTCCTACGAGCAGTACTTC. It specifies CASSFFASSYEQYF. The whole variable domain, filled in from reference TRBV7-2 and TRBJ2-7, reads GAGVSQSPSNKVTEKGKDVELRCDPISGHTALYWYRQSLGQGLEFLIYFQGNSAPDKSGLPSDRFSAERTGGSVSTLTIQRTQQEDSAVYLCASSFFASSYEQYFGPGTRLTVT.

This clonotype was observed a few times. V gene TRBV20-1 combines with J gene TRBJ2-1; D might be TRBD2 (7 bases). Trimming pared 0 bases from V and 8 bases from J, leaving 17 bases between. Germline V gives CDR1 DFQATT, CDR2 SNEGSKA (reference sequence). This CDR3 region has 15 residues. The CDR3 DNA sequence: TGCAGTGCTAGAGATCATCAAGGGGGGGCGGATGAGCAGTTCTTC. Its protein is CSARDHQGGADEQFF.

This clonotype was counted at least ten times. V is TRBV7-2 and J is TRBJ2-7; no clear D gene. This CDR3 contains 14 residues. The V gene lost 5 bases and the J gene lost 0 bases, with 11 bases spanning the gap. Per the germline V gene, CDR1 is SGHTA and CDR2 is FQGNSA. The CDR3 DNA reads TGTGCCAGCAGCCAAACTCCCAGCTCCTACGAGCAGTACTTC. Its protein is CASSQTPSSYEQYF.

The rearrangement links TRBV20-1 to TRBJ2-4, with D tentatively TRBD1 or TRBD2 (5 bases each). The CDR3 is 15 residues long. V lost 4 bases and J lost 0, with 13 bases in between. From germline, CDR1 is DFQATT and CDR2 SNEGSKA (reference sequence). The CDR3 sequence is CSATGSGLAKNIQYF. The CDR3 DNA reads TGCAGTGCTACAGGGTCGGGGTTAGCCAAAAACATTCAGTACTTC.

The chain links TRBV6-5 to TRBJ2-5; no firm D call. V shed 6 bases and J shed 0 bases, with 17 bases lying between them. This CDR3 is 16 amino acids long. From germline, CDR1 is MNHEY and CDR2 SVGAGI. CDR3 residues: CASRGGPNWYQETQYF. In DNA, the CDR3 is TGTGCCAGCAGGGGTGGGCCAAATTGGTACCAAGAGACCCAGTACTTC.

This clonotype was picked up a small number of times. The rearrangement links TRBV29-1 to TRBJ2-1; possible D gene TRBD2, 6 bases. V was cut by 7 bases and J by 4 bases, with 17 bases left in between. The germline CDR1 and CDR2 sequences are SQVTM and ANQGSEA. CDR3 length: 14 residues. CDR3 loop: CSGKRVGGYNEQFF. CDR3 DNA sequence: TGCAGCGGAAAACGGGTGGGGGGATACAATGAGCAGTTCTTC.

This clonotype appeared once. Compared with germline, one end of the junction differs, possibly owing to a read error. This sequence joins TRBV11-1 and TRBJ2-7; 11 nucleotides agree with TRBD2. This CDR3 has 15 amino acids. In germline, CDR1 is SGHAT, CDR2 FQDESV (reference sequence). The CDR3 DNA is TGTACCAGCAGCCCCGGGACTAGCGGCTCCTACGAGCAGTACTTC. Protein: CTSSPGTSGSYEQYF.

The chain links TRBV3-1 to TRBJ1-1, with no clear D. The germline V gene has CDR1 LGHDT and CDR2 YNNKEL (reference sequence). Deletions cut 2 bases from V and 4 bases from J, with 5 bases between. The CDR3 totals 12 residues. The CDR3 nucleotides read TGTGCCAGCAGCCAATGGGGCACTGAAGCTTTCTTT. Translated, it gives CASSQWGTEAFF.

The chain recombines TRBV10-3 with TRBJ1-5; the D gene is possibly TRBD1 (5 bases). The CDR3 has 13 amino acids. Deletions cut 6 bases from V and 0 bases from J, with 6 bases between. The germline V gene encodes CDR1 ENHRY and CDR2 SYGVKD. Written as DNA, the CDR3 is TGTGCCATCAGACAGGATAGCAATCAGCCCCAGCATTTT. It is translated as CAIRQDSNQPQHF.

J is TRBJ2-3 and V is TRBV10-3, with 7 bases fitting TRBD2. J was trimmed by 2 bases and V by 7 bases; bases with no gene match: 3. The CDR3 contains 13 residues. Germline values: CDR1 ENHRY, CDR2 SYGVKD. This chain's CDR3 is CAINGGNTDTQYF. The CDR3 bases are TGTGCCATCAACGGGGGGAACACAGATACGCAGTATTTT.